This passage covers 6 T cell receptor beta chains from one sample sequenced in a study of PD-1 blockade in mismatch repair-deficient tumors. Assay: immunoSEQ multiplex PCR; the TCRdb copy retains only in-frame clones and omits some. The table includes tens of thousands of clones, 83% detected once. Sequencing used peripheral blood, obtained 12 weeks after starting pembrolizumab. The receptors originated from an adult with mismatch repair-deficient cancer.

The chain combines TRBV4-3 with TRBJ2-2; 13 positions match TRBD2. Germline lookup yields CDR1 LGHNA and CDR2 YSLEER. This CDR3 has 20 residues. The V segment lost 0 bases and the J segment 2 bases; nucleotides outside the gene matches: 9. CDR3 loop: CASSQEAWTSGSFNTGELFF. Here the CDR3 DNA reads TGCGCCAGCAGCCAAGAGGCGTGGACTAGCGGGAGCTTTAACACCGGGGAGCTGTTTTTT.

As for this clone: Other nucleotide sequences from this sample produce the same CDR3. The chain couples TRBV6-4 to TRBJ2-3; 9 nucleotides match TRBD2. J gave up 4 bases and V 1 base, and 0 bases lay outside the gene matches. CDR1 and CDR2 (germline): MRHNA, SNTAGT. CDR3 size: 14 residues. The CDR3 sequence: CASSDLAGADTQYF. DNA of the CDR3: TGTGCCAGCAGTGACTTAGCGGGAGCAGATACGCAGTATTTT.

The genes are TRBV27 and TRBJ2-2, with 8 bases identical to TRBD1. CDR3 length: 16 amino acids. The V gene end was trimmed by 2 bases and the J gene end by 2 bases; junction bases not matched to a gene: 4. In germline, CDR1 is MNHEY, CDR2 SMNVEV (reference sequence). The CDR3 DNA follows: TGTGCCAGCAGTTTAGCCGGACAGGGTAACACCGGGGAGCTGTTTTTT. Protein sequence: CASSLAGQGNTGELFF.

The chain recombines TRBV5-4 with TRBJ1-5; 7 positions agree with TRBD1. V dropped 4 bases and J dropped 5; count of bases not matched to a gene: 6. CDR1 is SGHNT and CDR2 is YYREEE in the germline V gene (reference sequence). This CDR3 contains 14 residues. Written as DNA, the CDR3 is TGTGCCAGCAGCCCTACAGGGGTCGATCAGCCCCAGCATTTT. Translation: CASSPTGVDQPQHF.

The CDR3, as DNA: TGTGCCACCAGCAGAGGGGGGCGAATCCCTTTTAGTAATGAGCAGTTCTTC. It specifies CATSRGGRIPFSNEQFF. The V and J genes are TRBV15 and TRBJ2-1; weak D call: TRBD1 (6 bases). Germline CDR1 is LNHNV and CDR2 is YYDKDF (reference sequence). The V end lost 1 base, the J end lost 7 bases, and 20 bases lay between the germline ends. The CDR3 extends over 17 amino acids.

The chain links TRBV7-9 to TRBJ2-1; D is perhaps TRBD1 or TRBD2 (5 bases each). Trimming took 4 bases from V and 12 from J, leaving 25 bases between them. CDR3 length: 16 residues. Germline values: CDR1 SEHNR, CDR2 FQNEAQ (reference sequence). CDR3 nucleotides: TGTGCCAGCAGCTGGGACGAGGGTCTGGGACCTCCAGGGCAGTTCTTC. Protein: CASSWDEGLGPPGQFF.